These 25 T cell receptor beta chains were all obtained from the same sample, sequenced in a study of T cells in tuberculosis (dated 2018 in TCRdb). Libraries were prepared through the immunoSEQ multiplex PCR assay. Drawn from immuneACCESS, this table holds only the in-frame rearrangements with V and J called that TCRdb kept. Clones are partly lost; checked studies trace under half to an unresolved V gene and leave the rest unexplained. For this sample the table gives 29,000 or so clones, of which approximately 95% were detected only once. The ten largest clones represent just under 5% of the sample. Sample: PBMCs. All receptors come from a donor aged 5-35 years with latent tuberculosis or without tuberculosis infection.

The chain employs TRBV6-5 and TRBJ2-7, with 8 positions matching TRBD1. The CDR3 spans 14 residues. The V and J ends lost 2 bases and 7 bases, in that order; junction bases with no gene match: 7. Germline CDR1 and CDR2: MNHEY and SVGAGI. CDR3 DNA: TGTGCCAGCAGTTACGGGCAGGGGGCTTATGAGCAGTACTTC. Protein sequence: CASSYGQGAYEQYF.

The rearrangement uses TRBV6-5 and TRBJ1-6, with a weak D call TRBD1 (5 bases). This CDR3 spans 15 amino acids. Germline CDR1 and CDR2: MNHEY and SVGAGI. V was clipped by 2 bases and J by 10 bases, with 15 bases between them. For the CDR3, the DNA is TGTGCCAGCAGTTACGTGCGGGGGAGAGACTCACCCCTCCACTTT. It translates to CASSYVRGRDSPLHF.

The chain has TRBV27 and TRBJ1-5; D unclear. This CDR3 is built from 14 residues. CDR1 MNHEY and CDR2 SMNVEV come from the germline V gene (reference sequence). The V end was cut by 0 bases, the J end by 2 bases, with 5 bases between. The CDR3 protein is CASSLSSGNQPQHF. The CDR3 DNA is TGTGCCAGCAGTTTATCAAGCGGCAATCAGCCCCAGCATTTT.

The chain links TRBV28 to TRBJ2-1, with TRBD2 matching 10 bases. J was trimmed by 4 bases and V by 3 bases; bases with no gene match: 0. Germline V lookup: CDR1 MDHEN, CDR2 SYDVKM. The CDR3 is 14 residues long. The CDR3 sequence: CASSLTSGYNEQFF. CDR3 bases: TGTGCCAGCAGTTTGACTAGCGGGTACAATGAGCAGTTCTTC.

This chain joins TRBV15 and TRBJ2-4; 7 nucleotides line up with TRBD1. The CDR3 totals 15 residues. Per germline, CDR1 LNHNV and CDR2 YYDKDF (reference sequence). V dropped 0 bases and J dropped 6; count of bases not matched to a gene: 5. The CDR3 DNA sequence: TGTGCCACCAGCAGAGACGCTACAGGGGCAAACATTCAGTACTTC. It codes for CATSRDATGANIQYF.

The V gene is TRBV29-1, the J gene TRBJ2-4; 7 bases align to TRBD2. Germline V gene sequence: CDR1 SQVTM, CDR2 ANQGSEA. The CDR3 consists of 14 residues. Losses at the gene ends were 1 base for V and 0 bases for J; bases not matched to a gene: 0. The CDR3 DNA is TGCAGCGTTGAAGGGGGGGGAGCCAAAAACATTCAGTACTTC. It translates to CSVEGGGAKNIQYF. Full variable domain (remainder filled in from reference TRBV29-1 and TRBJ2-4): SAVISQKPSRDICQRGTSLTIQCQVDSQVTMMFWYRQQPGQSLTLIATANQGSEATYESGFVIDKFPISRPNLTFSTLTVSNMSPEDSSIYLCSVEGGGAKNIQYFGAGTRLSVL.

The rearrangement uses TRBV11-3 and TRBJ2-1; tentatively, D is TRBD1 (5 bases). The CDR3 runs 14 residues. V was trimmed by 5 bases and J by 3 bases, leaving 11 bases between them. Germline V CDR1 and CDR2: SGHNT, YENEEA. CDR3 loop: CASSPDRHYNEQFF. As DNA, the CDR3 is TGTGCCAGCAGCCCTGACAGACACTACAATGAGCAGTTCTTC.

V is TRBV11-2 and J is TRBJ1-1, with no clear D. Trimming pared 0 bases from V and 9 bases from J, leaving 14 bases between. The CDR3 contains 14 residues. Germline V gives CDR1 SGHAT, CDR2 FQNNGV. The CDR3 sequence is CASSLESGGQKAFF. DNA of the CDR3: TGTGCCAGCAGCTTAGAATCTGGTGGCCAAAAAGCTTTCTTT.

The genes are TRBV29-1 and TRBJ1-3; D ambiguous. Germline V gene sequence: CDR1 SQVTM, CDR2 ANQGSEA. Trimming took off 7 bases at V and 0 bases at J, with 13 bases between the two ends. The CDR3 covers 14 residues. Here the CDR3 reads CSGLLQSSGNTIYF. The CDR3 DNA reads TGCAGCGGCCTCCTACAGAGCTCTGGAAACACCATATATTTT.

The rearrangement joins TRBV19 to TRBJ2-2, with 7 bases aligning to TRBD1. The CDR3 totals 19 residues. Trimming took 0 bases from V and 4 from J; bases not matched to a gene: 14. From germline, CDR1 is LNHDA and CDR2 SQIVND (reference sequence). In nucleotides, the CDR3 is TGTGCCAGTAGTATAGATGAGGGGGCTTGGGGGACCTTCACCGGGGAGCTGTTTTTT. Translation gives CASSIDEGAWGTFTGELFF.

The V gene is TRBV6-5, the J gene TRBJ1-1; D possibly corresponds to TRBD1 (6 bases). V lost 8 bases and J lost 7, with 17 bases in between. The CDR3 covers 13 residues. Germline-derived CDR1 and CDR2 are MNHEY and SVGAGI. The CDR3 bases are TGTGCCAGCCTTGGTAAACAGGGATTTGAAGCTTTCTTT. Its translation is CASLGKQGFEAFF.

V gene TRBV7-7 combines with J gene TRBJ2-1, with 7 bases fitting TRBD2. After removal of 5 bases from V and 5 bases from J, the junction contained 6 bases not matched to a gene. Germline V gene sequence: CDR1 SSHAT, CDR2 FNYEAQ (reference sequence). This CDR3 spans 14 amino acids. CDR3 sequence: CASSPGGSNNEQFF. The CDR3 DNA follows: TGTGCCAGCAGCCCGGGGGGTTCTAACAATGAGCAGTTCTTC.

The CDR3 loop reads CASSKDSEQYF. The CDR3 DNA follows: TGTGCCAGCAGCAAGGACAGCGAGCAGTACTTC. This chain uses TRBV21-1 with TRBJ2-7; TRBD1 is the table's D call, not checked against the DNA. TRBV21-1 is reported as a pseudogene. This CDR3 is 11 amino acids long.

The chain carries TRBV28 and TRBJ1-1, with D possibly matching TRBD1 (5 bases). V gave up 6 bases and J gave up 6 bases, with 20 bases separating them. The CDR3 consists of 15 residues. Germline CDR1 and CDR2: MDHEN and SYDVKM. The CDR3 DNA follows: TGTGCCAGCAGCTCCCCGCACCTAGGGGTCCCTGAAGCTTTCTTT. This translates into CASSSPHLGVPEAFF.

The chain couples TRBV15 to TRBJ1-6, with D possibly being TRBD1 (5 bases). The germline gives CDR1 LNHNV, CDR2 YYDKDF (reference sequence). The CDR3 runs to 16 residues. The V gene lost 0 bases and the J gene lost 7 bases, with 13 bases spanning the gap. The CDR3: CATSRDRVKSNSPLHF. For the CDR3, the DNA is TGTGCCACCAGCAGAGACAGGGTGAAGAGCAATTCACCCCTCCACTTT.

The chain uses TRBV7-8 and TRBJ2-3; TRBD1 aligns across 7 bases. Trimming removed 4 bases from V and 0 bases from J; junction bases left unmatched: 10. The CDR3 has 17 amino acids. Germline V gene lookup returns CDR1 SGHVS and CDR2 FQNEAQ. CDR3 loop: CASSYPDRSLSTDTQYF. The CDR3, as DNA: TGTGCCAGCAGCTACCCGGACAGGTCCCTAAGCACAGATACGCAGTATTTT.

V and J are TRBV18 and TRBJ2-7; TRBD2 might be the D (6 bases). The CDR3 spans 13 residues. Germline assignment: CDR1 KGHSH and CDR2 LQKENI. V lost 3 bases to trimming and J lost 2 bases, with 8 bases between them. CDR3 sequence (DNA): TGTGCCAGCTCACCCCCGGGGGCCTACGAGCAGTACTTC. Amino acid sequence: CASSPPGAYEQYF.

The chain has TRBV29-1 and TRBJ2-1, with D unclear. This CDR3 contains 11 residues. Trimming took off 8 bases at V and 3 bases at J, with 8 bases between the two ends. From germline, CDR1 is SQVTM and CDR2 ANQGSEA. The CDR3 reads CSPLIYNEQFF. For the CDR3, the DNA is TGCAGCCCTCTAATCTACAATGAGCAGTTCTTC.

This clone came up a few times. This chain joins TRBV5-8 and TRBJ2-7; the D gene is possibly TRBD1 (5 bases). CDR1 is SGHTS and CDR2 is YDEGEE in the germline V gene. The CDR3 totals 13 residues. V lost 1 base and J 3 bases, leaving 8 bases between the germline ends. CDR3 coding DNA: TGTGCCAGCAGCTTGCCGGACAACTACGAGCAGTACTTC. This encodes CASSLPDNYEQYF.

The chain employs TRBV2 and TRBJ2-7; possible D gene TRBD1, 5 bases. Germline-derived CDR1 and CDR2 are SNHLY and FYNNEI. This CDR3 spans 14 amino acids. V lost 6 bases to trimming and J lost 0 bases, with 12 bases between them. The CDR3 DNA is TGTGCCAGCAGGAAGACAGAGAGCTCCTACGAGCAGTACTTC. It translates to CASRKTESSYEQYF.

The chain links TRBV29-1 to TRBJ2-1; TRBD1 might be the D (6 bases). Between the trimmed V and J ends, which lost 5 bases and 10 bases, there was a span of 12 bases. Germline CDR1 and CDR2: SQVTM and ANQGSEA. This CDR3 contains 11 residues. CDR3 loop: CSVWSGEEQFF. The CDR3 DNA is TGCAGCGTTTGGTCAGGGGAGGAGCAGTTCTTC.

The genes are TRBV5-4 and TRBJ2-7, with a weak D call TRBD2 (6 bases). This CDR3 is built from 15 residues. Germline assignment: CDR1 SGHNT and CDR2 YYREEE (reference sequence). V shed 4 bases and J shed 5 bases, with 19 bases lying between them. CDR3 sequence (DNA): TGTGCCAGCAGCCGTGTGATTGGGGGGATTGACGAGCAGTACTTC. Amino acid sequence: CASSRVIGGIDEQYF.

This rearrangement joins TRBV18 to TRBJ1-5; no clear D. This CDR3 contains 14 residues. Trimming removed 3 bases at V and 3 bases at J, with 9 bases between. CDR1 is KGHSH and CDR2 is LQKENI in the germline V gene. The CDR3 DNA reads as TGTGCCAGCTCACCCGGTTCTCACAATCAGCCCCAGCATTTT. Amino acid sequence: CASSPGSHNQPQHF.

CDR3 DNA: TGTGCCAGCAGTTTCCCCAGCGGGAGGCTAAACACCGGGGAGCTGTTTTTT. Encoded protein: CASSFPSGRLNTGELFF. This rearrangement joins TRBV28 to TRBJ2-2; TRBD2 matches at 9 bases. J lost 2 bases, V lost 3 bases, and 7 bases had no gene match. The CDR3 is 17 residues long. Germline V gene data show CDR1 as MDHEN and CDR2 as SYDVKM.

In this sample, this clone turned up once. The chain links TRBV5-6 to TRBJ2-3; 8 bases fit TRBD2. J lost 0 bases, V lost 4 bases, and 4 bases had no gene match. This CDR3 spans 15 amino acids. Germline CDR1 is SGHDT and CDR2 is YYEEEE. CDR3 protein: CASSRTSLSTDTQYF. The CDR3 DNA reads TGTGCCAGCAGCAGGACTAGCCTCAGCACAGATACGCAGTATTTT.